This T cell receptor (beta chain) was sequenced during a study of Graves' ophthalmopathy and Graves' hyperthyroidism. Study context: Peripheral blood was obtained at first diagnosis, ahead of any treatment.

The CDR3 is made up of 14 amino acids. The ends were cut back, 0 bases at V and 3 bases at J, with 9 bases in the middle. The V gene's germline CDR1 is LNHNV and CDR2 YYDKDF (reference sequence). Details on this clonotype: No antigen is known for it.

The authors enrolled newly diagnosed hyperthyroidism patients aged 18 to 65 with under 2 months' duration. Patients were diagnosed from clinical symptoms, serum thyroxine, TRAb, thyroid ultrasound and orbital computed tomography. Amplified TCR beta CDR3 regions were obtained using RNA transcripts as template. First-round RT-PCR used HTBI primers; second-round multiplex PCR followed. TCRdb redid the calling of the multiplex PCR reads with MiXCR, one entry per CDR3 protein. Seen here are some 360,000 distinct CDR3 sequences, about a sixth observed once, and the top ten hold 2.4%. General study points: Blood also harbored most expanded thyroid clonotypes above 0.001 frequency.

Sequenced material: peripheral blood. This receptor was obtained from an adult woman with stable Graves' hyperthyroidism. The chain has TRBV15 and TRBJ2-7; D gene uncertain. The CDR3 reads CATSRDYTSYEQYF. Written as DNA, the CDR3 is TGTGCCACCAGCAGAGATTACACCAGCTACGAGCAGTACTTC.